This T cell receptor beta chain was captured by sequencing in a study of T cell repertoires in cytomegalovirus infection. Overall study context: It was the public TCR beta signatures that indicated both CMV infection and matching HLA type. The study, taken as a whole, reports: In two of eight donors, the top clonotype was HLA-C-restricted CMV-specific.

TCRdb processed the reads anew with MiXCR; each CDR3 protein has one entry. The table includes 400,000 to 600,000 distinct CDR3 sequences, under 45% detected once. Only a few counts were recorded for this clonotype. Its specificity is not known. This CDR3 has 17 amino acids. Trimming stripped 2 bases from V and 0 bases from J, with 14 bases between. CDR1 SGHVS and CDR2 FQNEAQ come from the germline V gene. The clonotype comes from a human donor in good health (CMV status not recorded). Some clones in this sample may be carry-over from other donors' samples. The chain uses TRBV7-8 and TRBJ1-3; unclear D gene. The sample in question was cultured PBMCs, obtained from culture after CMV antigen stimulation. CDR3 sequence (DNA): TGTGCCAGCAGCTTACACTTTTCGGCGAGCTCTGGAAACACCATATATTTT. It is translated as CASSLHFSASSGNTIYF.